The 26 T cell receptor beta chains listed next were all sequenced from one sample in a study of shared clonotypes between healthy human individuals. Produced via immunoSEQ multiplex PCR; TCRdb's table is partial and in-frame only. This repertoire shows about 1.5 million clones, roughly 96% found once; its top ten account for approximately 1.1%. Specimen: naive CD4+ T cells sorted from blood. Subset indicated: CD45RA+ positively selected. The receptors stem from a man in his thirties or forties in good health.

This clone was recorded only once. The V call is TRBV7-2, the J call TRBJ2-7; 7 bases fit TRBD2. The V segment lost 5 bases and the J segment 3 bases; nucleotides outside the gene matches: 4. The CDR3 has 13 amino acids. CDR1 is SGHTA and CDR2 is FQGNSA in the germline V gene. CDR3: CASSRPSGYEQYF. The CDR3 DNA reads TGTGCCAGCAGCCGACCTAGCGGCTACGAGCAGTACTTC.

The chain is built from TRBV7-9 and TRBJ1-2; 8 bases align to TRBD1. Germline CDR1 SEHNR, CDR2 FQNEAQ (reference sequence). V shed 1 base and J 2 bases; nucleotides not matched to a gene: 9. The CDR3 runs 17 residues. The DNA for the CDR3 is TGTGCCAGCAGCTTAGGATTTAAACAGGGGGGGAACTATGGCTACACCTTC. It is translated as CASSLGFKQGGNYGYTF.

The chain couples TRBV9 to TRBJ1-4; 7 nucleotides match TRBD1. V lost 4 bases, J lost 8 bases, and 11 bases stayed unmatched. CDR1 and CDR2 (germline): SGDLS, YYNGEE. This CDR3 is 15 amino acids long. The CDR3 loop reads CASSPGQRVREKLFF. The CDR3 coding sequence is TGTGCCAGCAGCCCGGGACAGCGGGTTCGCGAAAAACTGTTTTTT.

Here the CDR3 reads CASSPGGRARETQYF. In nucleotides, the CDR3 is TGTGCCAGCAGCCCCGGGGGGAGGGCCCGGGAGACCCAGTACTTC. This chain connects TRBV6-6 to TRBJ2-5, with 7 positions matching TRBD2. Germline V gene sequence: CDR1 MNHNY, CDR2 SVGAGI (reference sequence). The CDR3 is 15 amino acids. The ends lost 6 bases at V and 5 bases at J; junction bases unmatched: 12.

This clone occurred once. This sequence joins TRBV29-1 and TRBJ2-5; TRBD1 might be the D (5 bases). Per the germline V gene, CDR1 is SQVTM and CDR2 is ANQGSEA. Trimming shortened V by 6 bases and J by 3 bases, and 11 bases separated the two germline ends. The CDR3 is made up of 12 amino acids. CDR3 residues: CSVMQGKETQYF. The DNA for the CDR3 is TGCAGCGTGATGCAGGGAAAAGAGACCCAGTACTTC.

V gene TRBV5-4 combines with J gene TRBJ2-2, with D possibly being TRBD1 (5 bases). Germline CDR1 SGHNT, CDR2 YYREEE (reference sequence). This CDR3 is built from 14 residues. Trimming cost V 3 bases and J 7 bases, with 13 bases left between them. CDR3 protein: CASSSGITGGELFF. CDR3 in DNA: TGTGCCAGCAGCTCAGGGATCACAGGCGGGGAGCTGTTTTTT.

J is TRBJ1-5 and V is TRBV19; 7 nucleotides line up with TRBD1. This CDR3 has 16 residues. J lost 2 bases, V lost 6 bases, and 10 bases had no gene match. The germline V gene has CDR1 LNHDA and CDR2 SQIVND (reference sequence). For the CDR3, the DNA is TGTGCCAGTAGGAGAACAGGGGAAGAAGGCAATCAGCCCCAGCATTTT. This translates into CASRRTGEEGNQPQHF.

Comment on this clone: Other DNA sequences in this sample translate to the same CDR3. The rearrangement joins TRBV9 to TRBJ2-2; D uncertain. CDR3 length: 13 amino acids. Trimming pared 0 bases from V and 4 bases from J, leaving 4 bases between. Germline loops: CDR1 SGDLS, CDR2 YYNGEE. CDR3 nucleotides: TGTGCCAGCAGCGTAGTGTCCACCGGGGAGCTGTTTTTT. The encoded protein is CASSVVSTGELFF.

V usage is TRBV2 and J usage is TRBJ2-7; D call uncertain. V was trimmed by 6 bases and J by 5 bases, leaving 8 bases between them. The germline CDR1 and CDR2 sequences are SNHLY and FYNNEI. The CDR3 is made up of 11 amino acids. The CDR3: CASSYSDEQYF. CDR3 nucleotide sequence: TGTGCCAGCAGCTACAGCGACGAGCAGTACTTC. The whole variable domain, remainder taken from reference TRBV2 and TRBJ2-7, is EPEVTQTPSHQVTQMGQEVILRCVPISNHLYFYWYRQILGQKVEFLVSFYNNEISEKSEIFDDQFSVERPDGSNFTLKIRSTKLEDSAMYFCASSYSDEQYFGPGTRLTVT.

With respect to this clone: Additional DNA sequences in this sample encode the identical CDR3. The chain combines TRBV5-4 with TRBJ1-4; 8 nucleotides agree with TRBD1. Germline loops: CDR1 SGHNT, CDR2 YYREEE (reference sequence). The CDR3 covers 14 residues. V was pared by 4 bases and J by 8 bases, with 7 bases of the junction left unmatched. The CDR3 is CASSPGQGREKLFF. CDR3 DNA: TGTGCCAGCAGCCCCGGACAGGGACGCGAAAAACTGTTTTTT.

V and J are TRBV29-1 and TRBJ2-5, with TRBD2 matching over 7 bases. Trimming at V came to 6 bases and at J to 7 bases, leaving 14 bases not matched to a gene. The CDR3 consists of 14 residues. Germline V gene sequence: CDR1 SQVTM, CDR2 ANQGSEA. The CDR3 DNA follows: TGCAGCGTGGCGACTAGCATCGGGGGAGGGACCCAGTACTTC. Residues: CSVATSIGGGTQYF.

This clone was recorded once. This chain links TRBV10-3 with TRBJ2-3; D is ambiguous. V lost 4 bases to trimming and J lost 6 bases, with 11 bases between them. The CDR3 spans 13 residues. Germline CDR1 is ENHRY and CDR2 is SYGVKD. The CDR3 is CAISVNSRDTQYF. The DNA of the CDR3 is TGTGCCATCAGTGTAAATTCGAGGGATACGCAGTATTTT.

The chain employs TRBV10-3 and TRBJ2-1; 9 bases map to TRBD2. The trim removed 9 bases at V and 3 bases at J, leaving 9 bases unmatched. Per the germline V gene, CDR1 is ENHRY and CDR2 is SYGVKD. The CDR3 covers 15 residues. CDR3 loop: CAIQPGTSIYNEQFF. As DNA, the CDR3 is TGTGCCATACAACCTGGGACTAGCATCTACAATGAGCAGTTCTTC.

The rearrangement uses TRBV28 and TRBJ2-7; D not resolved. CDR3 length: 15 residues. CDR1 and CDR2 (germline): MDHEN, SYDVKM. V was trimmed by 6 bases and J by 6 bases, leaving 21 bases between them. CDR3 in amino acids: CASSSPSGSQREQYF. The CDR3 DNA reads as TGTGCCAGCAGCTCACCCTCCGGGTCCCAACGCGAGCAGTACTTC.

The chain links TRBV7-6 to TRBJ2-1; maybe TRBD1 (6 bases). The germline V gene encodes CDR1 SGHVS and CDR2 FNYEAQ. Between the trimmed V and J ends, which lost 1 base and 6 bases, there was a span of 7 bases. The CDR3 loop spans 13 amino acids. CDR3 in amino acids: CASSLGGRNEQFF. CDR3 nucleotide sequence: TGTGCCAGCAGCTTAGGGGGGCGCAATGAGCAGTTCTTC.

This chain uses TRBV27 with TRBJ1-1, with D tentatively TRBD1 (6 bases). The CDR3 runs to 15 residues. Germline-derived CDR1 and CDR2 are MNHEY and SMNVEV (reference sequence). V dropped 5 bases and J dropped 4 bases, with 17 bases sitting between them. CDR3 amino acids: CASSQRGGRGTEAFF. DNA for the CDR3: TGTGCCAGCAGTCAGCGGGGGGGGCGCGGCACTGAAGCTTTCTTT.

The chain recombines TRBV10-3 with TRBJ2-2; 7 bases line up with TRBD1. This CDR3 is 16 amino acids long. Trimming took 8 bases from V and 1 from J; bases not matched to a gene: 10. CDR1 and CDR2 from the germline V gene are ENHRY and SYGVKD. The CDR3 nucleotides are TGTGCCATCGGGCAGCACAGGGGTGGGAACACCGGGGAGCTGTTTTTT. It translates to CAIGQHRGGNTGELFF.

V and J are TRBV28 and TRBJ2-7; TRBD2 agrees at 10 bases. Unmatched junction bases numbered 10, after V lost 3 bases and J lost 11 bases. This CDR3 is 14 amino acids long. Germline lookup yields CDR1 MDHEN and CDR2 SYDVKM. The CDR3 DNA reads TGTGCCAGCAGTTTCCCCGGACTAGCGGACGGCAAGTACTTC. It specifies CASSFPGLADGKYF.

This chain joins TRBV5-4 and TRBJ1-2; 8 bases are a match to TRBD1. Looked up from germline, CDR1 is SGHNT and CDR2 is YYREEE (reference sequence). The CDR3 sequence is 18 residues long. The V gene end was trimmed by 4 bases and the J gene end by 8 bases; junction bases not matched to a gene: 22. Here the CDR3 reads CASSPPQGQAPFGGGYTF. The CDR3 bases are TGTGCCAGCAGCCCGCCCCAGGGACAGGCCCCTTTTGGAGGAGGCTACACCTTC.

V and J are TRBV18 and TRBJ2-3, with D possibly called TRBD1 or TRBD2 (5 bases each). Between the trimmed V and J ends, which lost 3 bases and 0 bases, there was a span of 10 bases. The CDR3 covers 15 residues. The germline CDR1 and CDR2 sequences are KGHSH and LQKENI. The CDR3 is CASSPPRDSTDTQYF. Written as DNA, the CDR3 is TGTGCCAGCTCACCCCCCCGGGACAGCACAGATACGCAGTATTTT.

The chain carries TRBV5-1 and TRBJ2-7; D is possibly TRBD1 (6 bases). In germline, CDR1 is SGHRS, CDR2 YFSETQ. Trimming removed 4 bases at V and 3 bases at J, with 17 bases between. This CDR3 spans 15 amino acids. DNA of the CDR3: TGCGCCAGCAGCCGGACAGTGGGGCAACTCTACGAGCAGTACTTC. It translates to CASSRTVGQLYEQYF.

Remarks on this clone: This sample includes further DNA sequences coding for the same CDR3. This chain joins TRBV18 and TRBJ2-3; 11 bases line up with TRBD1. Germline V lookup: CDR1 KGHSH, CDR2 LQKENI. The CDR3 has 15 amino acids. With V trimmed by 3 bases and J by 2 bases, 1 base remained unmatched. The CDR3 sequence is CASSPGQGVTDTQYF. CDR3 sequence (DNA): TGTGCCAGCTCACCGGGACAGGGGGTCACAGATACGCAGTATTTT.

The chain combines TRBV9 with TRBJ2-5; 12 bases are a match to TRBD2. Germline-derived CDR1 and CDR2 are SGDLS and YYNGEE. The CDR3 has 19 residues. Trimming took 2 bases from V and 0 from J; bases not matched to a gene: 11. Here the CDR3 reads CASSVGLAGRLGDQETQYF. The CDR3 DNA is TGTGCCAGCAGCGTCGGACTAGCGGGACGCCTAGGGGACCAAGAGACCCAGTACTTC.

The J gene is TRBJ2-3, the V gene TRBV27; 7 positions match TRBD2. The CDR3 consists of 16 residues. The V gene's germline CDR1 is MNHEY and CDR2 SMNVEV (reference sequence). V gave up 6 bases and J gave up 5 bases; unmatched junction bases: 14. In nucleotides, the CDR3 is TGTGCCAGCAGCAATCCTAGCGGCCCCCCTCAAGATACGCAGTATTTT. Amino acids: CASSNPSGPPQDTQYF.

The rearrangement joins TRBV4-1 to TRBJ1-1; D remains unclear. This CDR3 has 14 residues. CDR1 is MGHRA and CDR2 is YSYEKL in the germline V gene. V lost 1 base and J 1 base, leaving 7 bases between the germline ends. The CDR3 here is CASSQVDTNTEAFF. The CDR3 DNA reads TGCGCCAGCAGCCAAGTTGACACGAACACTGAAGCTTTCTTT.

Here the CDR3 DNA reads TGTGCCAGCAGCTTCGGACTAGCGGGAGGGTGGCCAGATACGCAGTATTTT. It translates to CASSFGLAGGWPDTQYF. This chain joins TRBV7-9 and TRBJ2-3; 15 bases align to TRBD2. The trim removed 3 bases at V and 4 bases at J, leaving 5 bases unmatched. The CDR3 extends over 17 amino acids. From germline, CDR1 is SEHNR and CDR2 FQNEAQ (reference sequence).